This T cell receptor (beta chain) was found in a study of blood T cell repertoires in COVID-19. Germline V lookup: CDR1 SNHLY, CDR2 FYNNEI. The CDR3 spans 14 residues. After removal of 6 bases from V and 2 bases from J, the junction contained 7 bases not matched to a gene. This clone was detected only once. Only in-frame clones appear in the TCRdb table, and some are missing; sequencing was by immunoSEQ multiplex PCR. This table has 280,000 or so clones, 90% appearing once. The sequence was collected from a woman aged 18-29 years with acute COVID-19. Sequencing was performed on PBMCs or T cells enriched from blood (not recorded which). V usage is TRBV2 and J usage is TRBJ2-7, with 7 bases aligning to TRBD1. CDR3 in amino acids: CASRGQDLTYEQYF. CDR3 coding DNA: TGTGCCAGCAGAGGACAGGACCTTACCTACGAGCAGTACTTC.